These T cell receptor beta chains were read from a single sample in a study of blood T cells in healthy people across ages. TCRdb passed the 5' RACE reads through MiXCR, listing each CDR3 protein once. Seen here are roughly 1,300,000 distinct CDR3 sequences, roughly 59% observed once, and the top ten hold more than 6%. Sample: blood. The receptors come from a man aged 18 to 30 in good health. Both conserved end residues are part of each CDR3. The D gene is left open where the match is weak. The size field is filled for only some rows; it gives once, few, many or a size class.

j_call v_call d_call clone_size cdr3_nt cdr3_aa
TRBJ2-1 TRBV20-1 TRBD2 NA TGCAGTGCTAACGGGGGGGATGAGCAGTTCTTC CSANGGDEQFF
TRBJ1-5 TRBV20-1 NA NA TGCAGTGCTAGAGACAAGGGAGGGCCGCCCCAGCATTTT CSARDKGGPPQHF
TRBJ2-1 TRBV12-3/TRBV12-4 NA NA TGTGCCAGCAGTCCCGCTTATCCCGTACTAGAAAAGGGTCTAAATGAGCAGTTCTTC CASSPAYPVLEKGLNEQFF
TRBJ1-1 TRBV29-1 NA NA TGCAGCCCACGAGAGCTCGGGAAAGCTTTCTTT CSPRELGKAFF
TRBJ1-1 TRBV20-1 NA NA TGCAGTGCTAGAGGATTCGAGAACACTGAAGCTTTCTTT CSARGFENTEAFF
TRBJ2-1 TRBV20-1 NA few TGCAGTGCTAGAGAGAGCGCCCAGGATTTTATGTCCAATGAGCAGTTCTTC CSARESAQDFMSNEQFF
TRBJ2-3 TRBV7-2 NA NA TGTGCCAGCTTGAGGTTGGGTACGCAGTATTTT CASLRLGTQYF
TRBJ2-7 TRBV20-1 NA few TGCAGTGCTAAGTTGAACGAGCAGTACTTC CSAKLNEQYF
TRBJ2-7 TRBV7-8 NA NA TGTGCCAGCAGCGGTAGGGACGAGCAGTACTTC CASSGRDEQYF
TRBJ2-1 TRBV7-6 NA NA TGTGCCAGCAGCTTAGTAAGGAGTAGCTCCTACAATGAGCAGTTCTTC CASSLVRSSSYNEQFF
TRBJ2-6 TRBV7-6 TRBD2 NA TGTGCCAGCACCAGGGAGGGAGGCCGCTCTGGGGCCAACGTCCTGACTTTC CASTREGGRSGANVLTF
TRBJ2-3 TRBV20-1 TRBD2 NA TGCAGTGCTAGAGACCTTATCGATAGCGGGAGAGCAGATACGCAGTATTTT CSARDLIDSGRADTQYF
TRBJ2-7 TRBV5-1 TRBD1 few TGCGCCAGCAGCTTTACCGGGACAGGGGACGAGCAGTACTTC CASSFTGTGDEQYF
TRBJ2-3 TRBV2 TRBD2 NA TGTGCCAGCAGATCCGGGACTAGCAGGCCAGATACGCAGTATTTT CASRSGTSRPDTQYF
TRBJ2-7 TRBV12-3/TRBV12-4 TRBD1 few TGTGCCAGCAGTTCACGGACAGGGGAAGATTCCTACGAGCAGTACTTC CASSSRTGEDSYEQYF
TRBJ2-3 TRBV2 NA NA TGTGCCAGCAAGGTAACCACTAGCACAGATACGCAGTATTTT CASKVTTSTDTQYF
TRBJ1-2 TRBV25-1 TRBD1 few TGTGCCAGCAGTGACCGGACAGGGGTCTACTATGGCTACACCTTC CASSDRTGVYYGYTF
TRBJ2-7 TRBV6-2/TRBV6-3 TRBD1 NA TGTGCCACCCTTTCCCGACGGGACAGGTCCTACGAGCAGTACTTC CATLSRRDRSYEQYF
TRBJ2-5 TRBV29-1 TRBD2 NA TGCAGTCATGGGAGCGGGGGGGCCGGAGAGACCCAGTACTTC CSHGSGGAGETQYF
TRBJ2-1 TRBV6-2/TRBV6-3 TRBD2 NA TGTGCCAGCAGGGGGTACTCGGGACTAGCGGGGACTGAGCAGTTCTTC CASRGYSGLAGTEQFF
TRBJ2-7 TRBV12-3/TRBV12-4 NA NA TGTGCCAGCAGTTTACCGGGACACGAGCTTTACGAGCAGTACTTC CASSLPGHELYEQYF
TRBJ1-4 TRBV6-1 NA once TGTGCCAGCAGTGAAACGGGCCAGGAGTATGAAAAACTGTTTTTT CASSETGQEYEKLFF
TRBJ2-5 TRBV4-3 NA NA TGCGCCAGCAGCCAAGGGGGCGGTTGGCAAGAGACCCAGTACTTC CASSQGGGWQETQYF
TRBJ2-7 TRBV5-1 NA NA TGCGCCAGCAGCTGGGACAAGGGTTACGAGCAGTACTTC CASSWDKGYEQYF
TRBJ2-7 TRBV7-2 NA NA TGTGCCAGCACCTTTAGGGAAACCTACGAGCAGTACTTC CASTFRETYEQYF
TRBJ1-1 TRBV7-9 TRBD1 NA TGTGCCAGCAGCTTACCAGGGGGCGCAGAGTGGACTGAAGCTTTCTTT CASSLPGGAEWTEAFF
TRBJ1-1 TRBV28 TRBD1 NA TGTGCCAGTATGGACAGGGAAACTGAAGCTTTCTTT CASMDRETEAFF
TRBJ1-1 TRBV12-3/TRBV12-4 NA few TGTGCCAGCAGTGGGACGGAGAACACTGAAGCTTTCTTT CASSGTENTEAFF
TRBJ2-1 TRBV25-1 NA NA TGTGCCGGCAGTGAATGGGACAATGAGCAGTTCTTC CAGSEWDNEQFF
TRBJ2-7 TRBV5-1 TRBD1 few TGCGCCAGCAGAGATACCGGGACAGGGTCCTACGAGCAGTACTTC CASRDTGTGSYEQYF
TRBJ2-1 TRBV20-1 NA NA TGCAGTGCCAACCAAGCGGTCCCTCAATTAAACAATGAGCAGTTCTTC CSANQAVPQLNNEQFF
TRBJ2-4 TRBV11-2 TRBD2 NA TGTGCCAGCAGCAGTCTAGCGGGAAACATTCAGTACTTC CASSSLAGNIQYF
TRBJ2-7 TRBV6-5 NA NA TGTGCCAGCAGTTACTCGGTTACAGGACCTACGTACGAGCAGTACTTC CASSYSVTGPTYEQYF
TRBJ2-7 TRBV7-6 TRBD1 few TGTGCCAGCAGCTTAGGGGGACAGGGGTTCGACGAGCAGTACTTC CASSLGGQGFDEQYF
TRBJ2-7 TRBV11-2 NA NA TGTGCCAGCAGCCTTCCTAGAGGGCCCCCCTACGAGCAGTACTTC CASSLPRGPPYEQYF
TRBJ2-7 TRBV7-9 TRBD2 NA TGTGCCAGCAGCTCGATTGGGAGGGCCCTTCCCATCGACGAGCAGTACTTC CASSSIGRALPIDEQYF
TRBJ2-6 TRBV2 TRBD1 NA TGTGCCAGCACACTGACAGGGGCTACCTCTGGGGCCAACGTCCTGACTTTC CASTLTGATSGANVLTF
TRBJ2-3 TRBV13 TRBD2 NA TGTGCCAGCAGCCGCCTTGGACTAGCCGACACAGATACGCAGTATTTT CASSRLGLADTDTQYF
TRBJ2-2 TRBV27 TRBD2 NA TGTGCCAGCAGTCCCCATCCGGGACTAGGGGCCACCGGGGAGCTGTTTTTT CASSPHPGLGATGELFF
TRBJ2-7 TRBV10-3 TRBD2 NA TGTGCCATCAGTGGCCCGGGACTAGCCGACGAGCAGTACTTC CAISGPGLADEQYF
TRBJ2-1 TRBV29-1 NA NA TGCAGCGTCTCAGGGGCCAGTGAGCAGTTCTTC CSVSGASEQFF
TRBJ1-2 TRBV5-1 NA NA TGCGCCAGCAGCTTGGATCCAGGGGATGGCTATGGCTACATCTTC CASSLDPGDGYGYIF
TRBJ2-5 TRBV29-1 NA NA TGCAGCGTTGGGGAGGTCGAAAAAAGGACCCAGTACTTC CSVGEVEKRTQYF
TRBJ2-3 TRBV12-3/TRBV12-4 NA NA TGTGCCAGCAGTTTAGACGGACCGGGAGTGACGCAGTATTTT CASSLDGPGVTQYF
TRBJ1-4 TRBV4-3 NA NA TGCGCCAGCAGCCAAACGGGATTTAATGAAAAACTGTTTTTT CASSQTGFNEKLFF
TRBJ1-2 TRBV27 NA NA TGTGCCAGCAGTTTATTGGGCAGGTCGAACTATGGCTACACCTTC CASSLLGRSNYGYTF
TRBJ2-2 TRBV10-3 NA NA TGTGCCATAACACAGCGGGTCGGGGAGCTGTTTTTT CAITQRVGELFF
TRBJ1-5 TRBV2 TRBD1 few TGTGCCAGCAGTGGAGGGACAGTTAATCAGCCCCAGCATTTT CASSGGTVNQPQHF
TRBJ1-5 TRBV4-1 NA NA TGCGCCAGCAGTCCTTGTGAGGTACATCAGCCCCAGCATTTT CASSPCEVHQPQHF
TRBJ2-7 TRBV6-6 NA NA TGTGCCAGCAGTTACGTCTATTACTACGAGCAGTACTTC CASSYVYYYEQYF
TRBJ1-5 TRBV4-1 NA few TGCGCCAGCAGCCACGGGAACAATCAGCCCCAGCATTTT CASSHGNNQPQHF
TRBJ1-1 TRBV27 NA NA TGTGCCAGCAGGATACTCACCGGCACTGAAGCTTTCTTT CASRILTGTEAFF
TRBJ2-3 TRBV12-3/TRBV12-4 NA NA TGTGCCAGCAGTGGAAGGGAATTCACAGATACGCAGTATTTT CASSGREFTDTQYF
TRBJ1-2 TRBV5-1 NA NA TGCGCCAGCAGCTTGATGGGGCCAGAGGGGGGCTACACCTTC CASSLMGPEGGYTF
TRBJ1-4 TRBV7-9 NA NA TGTGCCAGCAGCCCCGTTGGGCCGGGGAATGAAAAACTGTTTTTT CASSPVGPGNEKLFF
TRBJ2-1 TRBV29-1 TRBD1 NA TGCAGCGCCTCGGGACAGGGGAGGGTTGAGCAGTTCTTC CSASGQGRVEQFF
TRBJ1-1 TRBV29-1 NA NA TGCAGCGTTTCTGGGAACACTGAAGCTTTCTTT CSVSGNTEAFF